The TCR beta chain described here comes from a study of response to subunit inactivated influenza vaccine. Points from the study as a whole: Authors suggested that a seasonal influenza vaccination recruits few new T cells each time.

This clonotype was seen only a few times. Its antigen is still unknown. TCRdb used MiXCR to reprocess the RT-PCR reads, holding one entry per CDR3 protein. The repertoire holds around 750,000 distinct CDR3 sequences, with 21% as singletons. The CDR3 runs to 14 residues. The V gene end was trimmed by 4 bases and the J gene end by 5 bases; junction bases not matched to a gene: 9. The germline V gene encodes CDR1 SQVTM and CDR2 ANQGSEA. The material was PBMCs from blood, obtained roughly 5 days after vaccination. This TCR was recovered from a man aged 45-65 years who received an inactivated influenza vaccine. The chain has TRBV29-1 and TRBJ2-7, with TRBD1 matching 9 bases. The CDR3, as DNA: TGCAGCGTTGCTGGGACAGGGAGCTTCCACGAGCAGTACTTC. Its protein is CSVAGTGSFHEQYF.